The T cell receptor beta chain described here comes from a study of blood T cell repertoires in COVID-19. At the level of the study: Samples of COVID-19 (acute and convalescent) were obtained from the United States, Italy and Spain.

Recruitment covered over 20 US areas and drew participants whose ages spanned about 18 to 90 years. Cohort placement rested on clinical history that participants reported themselves. As handled by the study authors: Estimates of nucleated cell counts were drawn from the amplification of reference gene primers. The method was immunoSEQ multiplex PCR; TCRdb's version includes in-frame clones alone and lacks a portion of them. V and J calls and clone size are those listed in that table; D and trimming were worked out from the DNA. The data contain fewer than 200,000 clones, around 83% of them singletons. In germline, CDR1 is SGHTA, CDR2 FQGNSA. With 1 base removed from V and 4 bases from J, the gap between germline ends came to 14 bases. This CDR3 region has 16 residues.

Sequencing input: PBMCs or T cells enriched from blood (not recorded which). The source is a woman between 50 and 59 years old in a cohort exposed to, infected with or recovered from COVID-19 (not recorded which). The J gene is TRBJ1-3, the V gene TRBV7-2; possibly TRBD1 for D (6 bases). CDR3 nucleotide sequence: TGTGCCAGCAGCTTAGAGTACGGGGGGGCGGGAAACACCATATATTTT. The encoded protein is CASSLEYGGAGNTIYF.